The text below deals with one T cell receptor beta chain. What it binds is unknown. The data derive from a study of graft-versus-host responses after intestinal transplantation. Overall study: Induction with anti-thymocyte globulin, then tacrolimus and steroids for about 3 years, was given to all recipients.

Findings and limits, study-wide: Elevated graft-versus-host to host-versus-graft clonal ratios in allografts were recorded for patients with graft-donor T cell macrochimerism.

The method was immunoSEQ multiplex PCR; TCRdb's version includes in-frame clones alone and lacks a portion of them. Among 50,000 to 75,000 clones listed, around 93% were seen once. V lost 0 bases to trimming and J lost 1 base; unmatched junction nucleotides: 6. This CDR3 has 17 residues. Germline values: CDR1 SGHRS, CDR2 YFSETQ. The sequence was obtained from a human donor who was the organ donor for an intestinal transplant. This specimen consisted of unstimulated CD4+ T cells sorted from spleen or lymph node cells, obtained before transplant. The chain carries TRBV5-1 and TRBJ2-2, with 7 bases identical to TRBD1. The CDR3 loop reads CASSLASGGVNTGELFF. In DNA, the CDR3 is TGCGCCAGCAGCTTGGCCTCAGGGGGTGTGAACACCGGGGAGCTGTTTTTT.